The clone carrying this T cell receptor beta chain has more than one count but fewer than ten. The CDR3 spans 17 residues. The V gene's germline CDR1 is MDHEN and CDR2 SYDVKM. V lost 4 bases and J lost 10, with 26 bases in between. Preparation of the TCRbeta library used unique molecular identifiers. TCRdb passed the PCR reads through MiXCR, listing each CDR3 protein once. The profile shows about 400,000 distinct CDR3 sequences, 20% of them singletons. This specimen comes from a study of T-cell reconstitution after alpha-beta-depleted transplantation in children. Sequencing used PBMCs from the stem cell graft donor, obtained from the stem cell graft. The V gene is TRBV28, the J gene TRBJ2-1, with a tentative D call TRBD1 (6 bases). The clonotype originates from a human donor who donated a stem cell graft to a child with acute myeloid leukemia. In DNA form, the CDR3 reads TGTGCCAGCAGTTCCATAGGAGACAGGATCCTAGAGGTGGAGCAGTTCTTC. Protein sequence: CASSSIGDRILEVEQFF.